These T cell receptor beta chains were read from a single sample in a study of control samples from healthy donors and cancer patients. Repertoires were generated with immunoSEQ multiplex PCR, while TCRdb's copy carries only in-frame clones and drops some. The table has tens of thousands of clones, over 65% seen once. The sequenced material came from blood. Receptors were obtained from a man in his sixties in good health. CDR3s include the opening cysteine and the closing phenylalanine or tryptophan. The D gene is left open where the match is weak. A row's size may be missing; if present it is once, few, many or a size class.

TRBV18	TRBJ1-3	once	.	TGTGCCAGCTCACCATACGAAAAAGGGAACACCATATATTTT	CASSPYEKGNTIYF
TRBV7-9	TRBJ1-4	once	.	TGTGCCAGCAGCTTAGAGGGGGACGGAAGGGAAAAACTGTTTTTT	CASSLEGDGREKLFF
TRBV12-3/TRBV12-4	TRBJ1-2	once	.	TGTGCCAGCAGTTTAGACAGATACTATGGCTACACCTTC	CASSLDRYYGYTF
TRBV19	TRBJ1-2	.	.	TGTGCCAGTAGTTCGACGGGTTTTCCTAACTATGGCTACACCTTC	CASSSTGFPNYGYTF
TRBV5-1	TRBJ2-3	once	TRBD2	TGCGCCAGCGCGCGCGGGGGAAGCACAGATACGCAGTATTTT	CASARGGSTDTQYF
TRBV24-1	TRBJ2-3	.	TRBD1	TGTGCCACCAGTGCGAGGGGGCTCAGGGCAGATACGCAGTATTTT	CATSARGLRADTQYF
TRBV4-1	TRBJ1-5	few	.	TGCGCCAGCGGTACAGGGATGAATCAGCCCCAGCATTTT	CASGTGMNQPQHF
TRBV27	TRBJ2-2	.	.	TGTGCCAGCAGTTTAATCCCAGGGTACGGGGAGCTGTTTTTT	CASSLIPGYGELFF
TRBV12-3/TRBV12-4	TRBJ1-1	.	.	TGTGCCAGCAGTCTTATGAACACTGAAGCTTTCTTT	CASSLMNTEAFF
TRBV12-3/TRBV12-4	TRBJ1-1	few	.	TGTGCCAGCAGACAGGGTTGGAACACTGAAGCTTTCTTT	CASRQGWNTEAFF
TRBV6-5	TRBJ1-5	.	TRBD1	TGTGCCAGCAGTTCACAGGGGAATCAGCCCCAGCATTTT	CASSSQGNQPQHF
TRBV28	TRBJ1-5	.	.	TGTGCCAGCAGTTCGCCGGGGGGTGACAATCAGCCCCAGCATTTT	CASSSPGGDNQPQHF
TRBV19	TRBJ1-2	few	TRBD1	TGTGCCACAAGCCACAGGGGAGCTAACTATGGCTACACCTTC	CATSHRGANYGYTF
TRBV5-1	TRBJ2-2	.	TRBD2	TGCGCCAGCAGAACTAGCGGGACCACCGGGGAGCTGTTTTTT	CASRTSGTTGELFF
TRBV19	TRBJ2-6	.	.	TGTGCCAGTAGTCTTCGACTGCCTGTCCTCAAATCTGGGGCCAACGTCCTGACTTTC	CASSLRLPVLKSGANVLTF
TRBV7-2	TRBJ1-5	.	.	TGTGCCAGCAGCTTAAGGCAGGGTAACAATCAGCCCCAGCATTTT	CASSLRQGNNQPQHF
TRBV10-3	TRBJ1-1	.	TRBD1	TGTGCCATCAGCGACAGGGGAAAGAACACTGAAGCTTTCTTT	CAISDRGKNTEAFF
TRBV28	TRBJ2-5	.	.	TGTGCCAGCAACCGGGGAGGATCCCAAGAGACCCAGTACTTC	CASNRGGSQETQYF